The 11 T cell receptor beta chains presented below share a single source sample, sequenced in a study of identical twins. TCRdb passed the 5' RACE reads through MiXCR, listing each CDR3 protein once. The sample includes 150,000 or so distinct CDR3 sequences, 3% to 4% of them seen just once. The sequencing input was memory T cells sorted from blood. These receptors all come from a man aged 18 to 30 in good health.

This clonotype was seen repeatedly, ten times or more. V is TRBV3-1 and J is TRBJ1-1, with D uncertain. V shed 1 base and J shed 4 bases, with 7 bases lying between them. Germline V lookup: CDR1 LGHDT, CDR2 YNNKEL (reference sequence). This CDR3 comprises 13 residues. The CDR3 nucleotides are TGTGCCAGCAGCCAAGGAGGAAGCACTGAAGCTTTCTTT. It codes for CASSQGGSTEAFF. Complete variable domain (other parts from reference TRBV3-1 and TRBJ1-1): DTAVSQTPKYLVTQMGNDKSIKCEQNLGHDTMYWYKQDSKKFLKIMFSYNNKELIINETVPNRFSPKSPDKAHLNLHINSLELGDSAVYFCASSQGGSTEAFFGQGTRLTVV.

This chain connects TRBV6-1 to TRBJ1-2; no clear D. CDR1 is MNHNS and CDR2 is SASEGT in the germline V gene. The V end was cut by 8 bases, the J end by 1 base, with 8 bases between. The CDR3 has 12 amino acids. The CDR3 nucleotides are TGTGCCAGCGTCCAGGATAACTATGGCTACACCTTC. This translates into CASVQDNYGYTF.

In this sample, this clonotype turned up many times. The chain combines TRBV7-2 with TRBJ2-2, with 8 bases matching TRBD2. The CDR3 is 15 residues long. The germline V gene has CDR1 SGHTA and CDR2 FQGNSA. Losses at the gene ends were 1 base for V and 6 bases for J; bases not matched to a gene: 4. In DNA, the CDR3 is TGTGCCAGCAGCTTAGTCGTACTAGCGGCCGGGGAGCTGTTTTTT. Translation: CASSLVVLAAGELFF.

The sample holds many counts of this clonotype. This rearrangement joins TRBV5-1 to TRBJ2-6, with 9 bases identical to TRBD1. The CDR3 extends over 20 amino acids. Germline lookup yields CDR1 SGHRS and CDR2 YFSETQ. J gave up 1 base and V 4 bases, and 15 bases lay outside the gene matches. The CDR3 bases are TGCGCCAGCAGCGAGGGACAGGGTGCAGGAGTGGGGTCTGGGGCCAACGTCCTGACTTTC. Amino acid sequence: CASSEGQGAGVGSGANVLTF. Using reference TRBV5-1 and TRBJ2-6 for the parts outside the CDR3, the full variable domain is KAGVTQTPRYLIKTRGQQVTLSCSPISGHRSVSWYQQTPGQGLQFLFEYFSETQRNKGNFPGRFSGRQFSNSRSEMNVSTLELGDSALYLCASSEGQGAGVGSGANVLTFGAGSRLTVL.

This clonotype was seen many times. The chain employs TRBV20-1 and TRBJ2-3; D unresolved. Germline V lookup: CDR1 DFQATT, CDR2 SNEGSKA (reference sequence). The V end lost 5 bases, the J end lost 1 base, and 13 bases lay between the germline ends. There are 14 residues in the CDR3. CDR3 loop: CSAGPRERTDTQYF. Here the CDR3 DNA reads TGCAGTGCTGGGCCTCGCGAGCGCACAGATACGCAGTATTTT.

In this sample, this clonotype turned up many times. The chain uses TRBV7-6 and TRBJ2-2, with D maybe TRBD1 (5 bases). Between the trimmed V and J ends, which lost 5 bases and 7 bases, there was a span of 14 bases. Germline-derived CDR1 and CDR2 are SGHVS and FNYEAQ. There are 14 residues in the CDR3. CDR3 nucleotides: TGTGCCAGCAGCATGACCCAGGGATTCGGGGAGCTGTTTTTT. Translation: CASSMTQGFGELFF.

This clonotype appeared many times. This chain joins TRBV6-1 and TRBJ2-5, with 11 bases aligning to TRBD2. CDR3 length: 16 residues. Trimming took 6 bases from V and 2 from J; bases not matched to a gene: 8. Germline V gene data show CDR1 as MNHNS and CDR2 as SASEGT. The CDR3 here is CASRKRTSGRQETQYF. In nucleotides, the CDR3 is TGTGCCAGCAGAAAAAGAACTAGCGGGAGACAAGAGACCCAGTACTTC.

The table lists this clonotype with many counts. This chain links TRBV20-1 with TRBJ2-2; possibly TRBD2 for D (5 bases). The V gene lost 5 bases and the J gene lost 0 bases, with 13 bases spanning the gap. Germline CDR1 is DFQATT and CDR2 is SNEGSKA (reference sequence). The CDR3 consists of 15 residues. The chain's CDR3 is CSAPNTRANTGELFF. CDR3 DNA: TGCAGTGCTCCCAATACTAGGGCGAACACCGGGGAGCTGTTTTTT.

The V call is TRBV18, the J call TRBJ2-7; 12 bases are a match to TRBD2. CDR1 and CDR2 (germline): KGHSH, LQKENI. J lost 2 bases, V lost 3 bases, and 2 bases had no gene match. This CDR3 has 15 amino acids. The CDR3 is CASSPLAGGTYEQYF. The CDR3 DNA is TGTGCCAGCTCACCGCTAGCGGGAGGGACCTACGAGCAGTACTTC.

The V and J genes are TRBV5-4 and TRBJ2-5; D not resolved. V shed 4 bases and J shed 0 bases, with 4 bases lying between them. This CDR3 is 12 amino acids long. The germline CDR1 and CDR2 sequences are SGHNT and YYREEE (reference sequence). DNA of the CDR3: TGTGCCAGCAGCCTGTACCAAGAGACCCAGTACTTC. The encoded protein is CASSLYQETQYF.

Many counts were recorded for this clonotype. The V call is TRBV4-2, the J call TRBJ2-5, with TRBD2 identical over 12 bases. The ends lost 0 bases at V and 1 base at J; junction bases unmatched: 12. The germline CDR1 and CDR2 sequences are LGHNA and YNFKEQ. The CDR3 length is 20 residues. CDR3 nucleotides: TGTGCCAGCAGCCAAGATCTAAGTCTAGCGGGAGGGTCAATCCAAGAGACCCAGTACTTC. It translates to CASSQDLSLAGGSIQETQYF.